The 14 T cell receptor beta chains given below trace back to one sample, sequenced in a study of radiotherapy plus CTLA-4 blockade in lung cancer listed by TCRdb under 2018. Receptor amplification or capture employed the immunoSEQ multiplex PCR assay. The immuneACCESS repertoire file appears here via TCRdb, limited to in-frame rearrangements. These files lack a portion of the clones; in checked studies, under half of the deficit traces to unresolved V genes, and the cause of the others is not known. The sample table shows 35,000 to 55,000 clones, and around 70% are seen once. Clones ranked in the top ten supply roughly 25% of the sample. The sample was peripheral blood, taken from a patient treated with radiotherapy plus ipilimumab. These receptors all come from a human donor with non-small cell lung cancer who had a partial response to radiotherapy plus ipilimumab.

This clone appeared a single time. This chain uses TRBV6-6 with TRBJ2-1; TRBD2 aligns across 12 bases. The V segment lost 3 bases and the J segment 7 bases; nucleotides outside the gene matches: 4. This CDR3 has 15 amino acids. Per the germline V gene, CDR1 is MNHNY and CDR2 is SVGAGI (reference sequence). CDR3 nucleotides: TGTGCCAGCAGTTATCAACTAGCGGGAGGTAATGAGCAGTTCTTC. Translating it yields CASSYQLAGGNEQFF.

The rearrangement links TRBV12-5 to TRBJ2-4; D may be TRBD1 (5 bases). The CDR3 consists of 18 residues. Per germline, CDR1 LGHNT and CDR2 FRNRAP. Trimming shortened V by 5 bases and J by 0 bases, and 20 bases separated the two germline ends. Written as DNA, the CDR3 is TGTGCTAGTGGTCCCCAAGTGGACACCCTCCTAGCCAAAAACATTCAGTACTTC. Protein: CASGPQVDTLLAKNIQYF.

The rearrangement links TRBV10-3 to TRBJ1-2, with D possibly being TRBD1 (5 bases). Trimming removed 2 bases at V and 3 bases at J, with 10 bases between. The CDR3 consists of 14 residues. Germline V gene lookup returns CDR1 ENHRY and CDR2 SYGVKD. CDR3 residues: CAISEPGLYYGYTF. The CDR3 DNA sequence: TGTGCCATCAGTGAGCCGGGACTTTACTATGGCTACACCTTC.

V is TRBV27 and J is TRBJ1-2, with 9 bases aligning to TRBD1. Germline V lookup: CDR1 MNHEY, CDR2 SMNVEV (reference sequence). The J segment lost 8 bases and the V segment lost 5 bases, leaving 6 bases of the junction unmatched. This CDR3 has 13 residues. CDR3 protein: CASSVQGAWGYTF. The CDR3 DNA reads TGTGCCAGCAGTGTACAGGGGGCTTGGGGCTACACCTTC.

This rearrangement joins TRBV28 to TRBJ2-3; D unclear. The CDR3 consists of 12 residues. V was trimmed by 6 bases and J by 4 bases, leaving 8 bases between them. CDR1 MDHEN and CDR2 SYDVKM come from the germline V gene. For the CDR3, the DNA is TGTGCCAGCAGCCCCTCGGCAGATACGCAGTATTTT. The encoded protein is CASSPSADTQYF.

The chain recombines TRBV5-1 with TRBJ2-7; TRBD1 agrees at 8 bases. Germline CDR1 SGHRS, CDR2 YFSETQ. The CDR3 extends over 12 amino acids. V gave up 4 bases and J gave up 6 bases; unmatched junction bases: 3. The CDR3, as DNA: TGCGCCAGCAGCACCGGGACAGGCGAGCAGTACTTC. Its translation: CASSTGTGEQYF.

This chain joins TRBV9 and TRBJ1-4; 9 positions agree with TRBD1. Germline assignment: CDR1 SGDLS and CDR2 YYNGEE. The CDR3 totals 19 residues. Germline trimming cut 4 bases from V and 0 bases from J; bases unmatched to any gene: 13. CDR3 in DNA: TGTGCCAGCAGCTCACTCGGCCGGGGACAGGGATCAACTAATGAAAAACTGTTTTTT. Amino acids: CASSSLGRGQGSTNEKLFF.

The rearrangement links TRBV2 to TRBJ1-6; D uncertain. This CDR3 is 13 amino acids long. From germline, CDR1 is SNHLY and CDR2 FYNNEI. Trimming cost V 2 bases and J 6 bases, with 5 bases left between them. CDR3 sequence reads: CASSERGNSPLHF. The CDR3 DNA follows: TGTGCCAGCAGTGAACGCGGTAATTCACCCCTCCACTTT.

The CDR3, as DNA: TGTGCCAGCAGCTTGGAATGGGGGCGTCAGAACAATGAGCAGTTCTTC. Translation gives CASSLEWGRQNNEQFF. This chain joins TRBV5-8 and TRBJ2-1, with a tentative D call TRBD1 (6 bases). Trimming shortened V by 0 bases and J by 5 bases, and 15 bases separated the two germline ends. CDR1 and CDR2 from the germline V gene are SGHTS and YDEGEE. This CDR3 is 16 amino acids long.

The gene calls are TRBV5-1 and TRBJ2-1, with D unresolved. There are 15 residues in the CDR3. Per germline, CDR1 SGHRS and CDR2 YFSETQ. The V and J ends lost 0 bases and 0 bases respectively, with 7 bases between them. As DNA, the CDR3 is TGCGCCAGCAGCTTGGAACCTAACTCCTACAATGAGCAGTTCTTC. It specifies CASSLEPNSYNEQFF. Variable domain in full (rest from reference TRBV5-1 and TRBJ2-1): KAGVTQTPRYLIKTRGQQVTLSCSPISGHRSVSWYQQTPGQGLQFLFEYFSETQRNKGNFPGRFSGRQFSNSRSEMNVSTLELGDSALYLCASSLEPNSYNEQFFGPGTRLTVL.

The chain has TRBV5-1 and TRBJ2-6, with no clear D. V was trimmed by 0 bases and J by 3 bases, leaving 10 bases between them. CDR3 length equals 16 residues. Germline CDR1 reads SGHRS; CDR2 reads YFSETQ. CDR3 bases: TGCGCCAGCAGCTTGGTAGGAGCGTATGGGGCCAACGTCCTGACTTTC. Protein sequence: CASSLVGAYGANVLTF.

This clone showed up just a few times. The V and J genes are TRBV5-4 and TRBJ2-7; D call uncertain. Germline assignment: CDR1 SGHNT and CDR2 YYREEE (reference sequence). V lost 4 bases and J 7 bases, leaving 18 bases between the germline ends. The CDR3 length is 14 residues. CDR3 sequence reads: CASSPARVSLEQYF. As DNA, the CDR3 is TGTGCCAGCAGCCCAGCCCGGGTCTCTCTTGAGCAGTACTTC.

The chain employs TRBV9 and TRBJ1-1; perhaps TRBD1 as D (6 bases). The CDR3 loop spans 13 amino acids. The V end was cut by 5 bases, the J end by 1 base, with 9 bases between. In germline, CDR1 is SGDLS, CDR2 YYNGEE. The CDR3, as DNA: TGTGCCAGCAGTTTGGGACAGAACACTGAAGCTTTCTTT. Translating it yields CASSLGQNTEAFF.

This clone was found a few times. The J gene is TRBJ2-1, the V gene TRBV6-1; weak D call: TRBD2 (7 bases). Germline lookup yields CDR1 MNHNS and CDR2 SASEGT. The CDR3 has 15 residues. Deletions cut 6 bases from V and 9 bases from J, with 21 bases between. The CDR3 region has the DNA TGTGCCAGCAGGACAGCGGGAACAGGGTCATTTGAGCAGTTCTTC. This gives the protein CASRTAGTGSFEQFF.